These 18 T cell receptor beta chains came from one sample sequenced in a study of shared clonotypes between healthy human individuals. Sequenced by immunoSEQ multiplex PCR; TCRdb stores in-frame clones only, minus some. The repertoire holds about 490,000 clones, roughly 85% seen once, with approximately 12% in the top ten. The sample comprised PBMCs. The receptors stem from a woman aged 40 to 49 in good health. Some clones in this sample may be carry-over from other donors' samples.

The V and J genes are TRBV9 and TRBJ2-7; the D gene is possibly TRBD2 (5 bases). CDR3 length: 14 amino acids. Germline values: CDR1 SGDLS, CDR2 YYNGEE. The V and J ends lost 4 bases and 6 bases respectively, with 17 bases between them. CDR3 sequence reads: CASSPGRGSLEQYF. The CDR3 nucleotides read TGTGCCAGCAGCCCCGGCCGGGGTTCTCTCGAGCAGTACTTC.

A remark on this clone: The identical CDR3 is also encoded by other nucleotide sequences in the sample. V is TRBV30 and J is TRBJ1-4; D remains ambiguous. Between the trimmed V and J ends, which lost 0 bases and 8 bases, there was a span of 7 bases. Germline CDR1 reads GTSNPN; CDR2 reads SVGIG (reference sequence). This CDR3 is 12 amino acids long. The CDR3 region is CAWSVLDEKLFF. Written as DNA, the CDR3 is TGTGCCTGGAGTGTACTAGACGAAAAACTGTTTTTT.

The chain combines TRBV7-3 with TRBJ2-6, with no clear D. CDR1 is SGHTA, CDR2 FQGTGA, per germline. The CDR3 length is 14 residues. Deletions cut 5 bases from V and 0 bases from J, with 5 bases between. The DNA of the CDR3 is TGTGCCAGCAGCCCCCGCTCTGGGGCCAACGTCCTGACTTTC. Amino acid sequence: CASSPRSGANVLTF. The complete variable domain, with remaining parts taken from reference TRBV7-3 and TRBJ2-6, reads GAGVSQTPSNKVTEKGKYVELRCDPISGHTALYWYRQSLGQGPEFLIYFQGTGAADDSGLPNDRFFAVRPEGSVSTLKIQRTERGDSAVYLCASSPRSGANVLTFGAGSRLTVL.

The rearrangement uses TRBV6-1 and TRBJ2-1; 10 bases are shared with TRBD2. The germline gives CDR1 MNHNS, CDR2 SASEGT. V was pared by 4 bases and J by 7 bases, with 10 bases of the junction left unmatched. There are 16 residues in the CDR3. The CDR3 sequence is CASSGGGSGRYNEQFF. The CDR3 nucleotides read TGTGCCAGCAGTGGGGGTGGTAGCGGGAGGTATAATGAGCAGTTCTTC.

The CDR3 reads CATSRDSTGDYGYTF. CDR3 in DNA: TGTGCCACCAGCAGAGATTCCACAGGGGACTATGGCTACACCTTC. V gene TRBV15 combines with J gene TRBJ1-2; 7 positions agree with TRBD1. J was trimmed by 3 bases and V by 0 bases; bases with no gene match: 4. The germline CDR1 and CDR2 sequences are LNHNV and YYDKDF (reference sequence). The CDR3 consists of 15 residues. Full variable domain (outside the CDR3, taken from reference TRBV15 and TRBJ1-2): DAMVIQNPRYQVTQFGKPVTLSCSQTLNHNVMYWYQQKSSQAPKLLFHYYDKDFNNEADTPDNFQSRRPNTSFCFLDIRSPGLGDTAMYLCATSRDSTGDYGYTFGSGTRLTVV.

The rearrangement links TRBV2 to TRBJ2-7, with 13 bases matching TRBD2. The CDR3 runs to 13 residues. Germline-derived CDR1 and CDR2 are SNHLY and FYNNEI. Germline trimming cut 4 bases from V and 6 bases from J; bases unmatched to any gene: 0. For the CDR3, the DNA is TGTGCCAGCAGTGGGACTAGCGGGAGCGAGCAGTACTTC. This codes for CASSGTSGSEQYF.

The chain uses TRBV5-1 and TRBJ2-5, with TRBD1 as a possible D gene (6 bases). There are 15 residues in the CDR3. Germline CDR1 reads SGHRS; CDR2 reads YFSETQ. V lost 3 bases and J lost 5, with 17 bases in between. CDR3 coding DNA: TGCGCCAGCAGCTCGGACAGTCCCTCCCGGGAGACCCAGTACTTC. This translates into CASSSDSPSRETQYF. The full variable domain, its missing parts supplied by reference TRBV5-1 and TRBJ2-5, is KAGVTQTPRYLIKTRGQQVTLSCSPISGHRSVSWYQQTPGQGLQFLFEYFSETQRNKGNFPGRFSGRQFSNSRSEMNVSTLELGDSALYLCASSSDSPSRETQYFGPGTRLLVL.

Many counts were recorded for this clone. The chain employs TRBV4-3 and TRBJ1-4, with 10 bases identical to TRBD1. The CDR3 is 14 residues long. Germline-derived CDR1 and CDR2 are LGHNA and YSLEER. With 4 bases clipped from V and 7 bases from J, the junction kept 3 bases outside the gene matches. DNA of the CDR3: TGCGCCAGCAGCCGCGGGACAGGGGCTGAAAAACTGTTTTTT. This codes for CASSRGTGAEKLFF.

The chain recombines TRBV28 with TRBJ2-2; D call uncertain. Germline assignment: CDR1 MDHEN and CDR2 SYDVKM. This CDR3 is 14 amino acids long. Trimming removed 5 bases from V and 8 bases from J, with 15 bases in between. The CDR3 here is CASSPRARSGELFF. The DNA of the CDR3 is TGTGCCAGCAGTCCACGAGCTAGATCTGGGGAGCTGTTTTTT.

J is TRBJ1-5 and V is TRBV5-1; D is ambiguous. From germline, CDR1 is SGHRS and CDR2 YFSETQ. Trimming shortened V by 4 bases and J by 7 bases, and 15 bases separated the two germline ends. CDR3 length equals 14 residues. The CDR3 sequence is CASSPGPGEQPQHF. CDR3 sequence (DNA): TGCGCCAGCAGCCCCGGGCCCGGGGAGCAGCCCCAGCATTTT.

The CDR3 is CASRRGLAAVKQFF. DNA of the CDR3: TGTGCCAGCAGACGCGGACTAGCGGCGGTGAAGCAGTTCTTC. The chain combines TRBV28 with TRBJ2-1; 10 bases map to TRBD2. This CDR3 has 14 amino acids. Trimming cost V 6 bases and J 11 bases; bases outside gene matches: 10. Germline V gives CDR1 MDHEN, CDR2 SYDVKM.

This clone came up once. This chain joins TRBV5-6 and TRBJ2-5, with 7 bases that match TRBD1. Per germline, CDR1 SGHDT and CDR2 YYEEEE. This CDR3 is 16 amino acids long. The V and J ends lost 4 bases and 1 base, in that order; junction bases with no gene match: 10. DNA for the CDR3: TGTGCCAGCAGCGCGACAGGGTGGTACATCCAAGAGACCCAGTACTTC. Amino acids: CASSATGWYIQETQYF.

This chain uses TRBV18 with TRBJ2-1, with 12 bases aligning to TRBD2. V shed 0 bases and J 10 bases; nucleotides not matched to a gene: 4. Germline V lookup: CDR1 KGHSH, CDR2 LQKENI. The CDR3 contains 15 residues. The CDR3 region has the DNA TGTGCCAGCTCACCACCGACTAGCGGGAGTCACGAGCAGTTCTTC. Its protein is CASSPPTSGSHEQFF. Filled out from reference TRBV18 and TRBJ2-1, the complete variable domain reads NAGVMQNPRHLVRRRGQEARLRCSPMKGHSHVYWYRQLPEEGLKFMVYLQKENIIDESGMPKERFSAEFPKEGPSILRIQQVVRGDSAAYFCASSPPTSGSHEQFFGPGTRLTVL.

The rearrangement links TRBV2 to TRBJ1-2; perhaps TRBD1 as D (6 bases). Deletions cut 4 bases from V and 5 bases from J, with 8 bases between. The germline CDR1 and CDR2 sequences are SNHLY and FYNNEI. This CDR3 has 12 amino acids. CDR3 in amino acids: CASSVQGYGYTF. Here the CDR3 DNA reads TGTGCCAGCAGTGTACAGGGATATGGCTACACCTTC.

The chain couples TRBV5-1 to TRBJ2-7, with 11 bases aligning to TRBD1. This CDR3 has 14 residues. With V trimmed by 5 bases and J by 6 bases, 7 bases remained unmatched. CDR1 and CDR2 (germline): SGHRS, YFSETQ. CDR3 nucleotide sequence: TGCGCCAGCAGGACCGGGACAGGGGGTCCCGAGCAGTACTTC. It codes for CASRTGTGGPEQYF.

The chain carries TRBV2 and TRBJ1-6, with D unresolved. The CDR3 has 17 residues. Germline assignment: CDR1 SNHLY and CDR2 FYNNEI. Trimming took 6 bases from V and 7 from J, leaving 22 bases between them. In DNA, the CDR3 is TGTGCCAGCAGCCAGAAGGGATTGGGCTCCTGGAATTCACCCCTCCACTTT. Amino acids: CASSQKGLGSWNSPLHF.

V gene TRBV27 combines with J gene TRBJ1-2, with D perhaps matching TRBD1 (6 bases). The germline V and J ends were trimmed by 9 bases and 2 bases, with 13 bases remaining between them. Germline V gene sequence: CDR1 MNHEY, CDR2 SMNVEV (reference sequence). The CDR3 runs 13 residues. In nucleotides, the CDR3 is TGTGCCAGTCGTTCAGGGGCAAACTATGGCTACACCTTC. It specifies CASRSGANYGYTF.

This rearrangement joins TRBV5-1 to TRBJ2-5, with 13 bases aligning to TRBD2. The CDR3 covers 15 residues. V gave up 4 bases and J gave up 3 bases; unmatched junction bases: 3. Germline values: CDR1 SGHRS, CDR2 YFSETQ. The CDR3 DNA reads TGCGCCAGCAGCAGAGGGACTAGCGGGAAAGAGACCCAGTACTTC. It translates to CASSRGTSGKETQYF.